Included here is one T cell receptor (beta chain) sequence, with context. Its antigen remains unidentified. CD45RO-negative CD8 cells positively selected for CCR7 made up the naive population, which excluded terminally differentiated effector memory CD45RA+ cells. The data were obtained in a study of shared clonotypes between healthy human individuals. Study conclusions and caveats: Deeper or shallower sequencing was expected to change how clonotypes are shared among donors. Across subsets, estimated richness was generally greater for naive than for memory populations. The low donor count limited represented genetic and exposure-history diversity. Shared across a handful of donors were around 4.7% of the naive CD4 clonotypes.

Sequenced by immunoSEQ multiplex PCR; TCRdb stores in-frame clones only, minus some. The sample consists of approximately 2,200,000 clones, around 93% of them appearing once. The germline CDR1 and CDR2 sequences are MNHEY and SMNVEV (reference sequence). The germline V and J ends were trimmed by 5 bases and 4 bases, with 11 bases remaining between them. The CDR3 consists of 14 residues. The TCR sequence derives from a man aged 18 to 30 in good health. Some clones in this sample may be carry-over from other donors' samples. The V gene is TRBV27, the J gene TRBJ1-4; possibly TRBD1 for D (5 bases). The specimen was naive CD8+ T cells from PBMCs. The CDR3 region has the DNA TGTGCCAGCAGTCCCGACAGCCGTAATGAAAAACTGTTTTTT. Translation: CASSPDSRNEKLFF.